The present T cell receptor beta chain was sequenced within a study of blood T cell repertoires in COVID-19. The overall study: Sample material is recorded as cDNA or gDNA derived from T cells, B-cell-depleted T cells, or PBMCs.

CDR1 LGHDT and CDR2 YNNKEL come from the germline V gene (reference sequence). Trimming pared 6 bases from V and 3 bases from J, leaving 12 bases between. The CDR3 runs 13 residues. TCRdb's copy holds only in-frame clones and misses some; the assay was immunoSEQ multiplex PCR. The data show around 81,000 clones, 88% seen once. The clonotype comes from a man between 65 and 85 years old with acute or convalescent COVID-19. Sequences were obtained from peripheral blood. This chain links TRBV3-1 (or the pseudogene TRBV3-2) with TRBJ2-7, with TRBD1 as a possible D gene (5 bases). CDR3 in amino acids: CASSLGQGYEQYF. In nucleotides, the CDR3 is TGTGCCAGCAGTCTAGGGCAGGGCTACGAGCAGTACTTC.